This T cell receptor beta chain was captured by sequencing in a study of T cell responses to AZD1222 COVID-19 vaccine. In the study overall: Second doses were pooled across both intervals (about 4 or about 12 weeks).

Using immunoSEQ multiplex PCR, the repertoire was profiled, and TCRdb retains in-frame clones only, with some absent. The data show fewer than 75,000 clones, 85% to 90% seen once. This specimen consisted of peripheral blood, obtained on day 0 of AZD1222 vaccination. The sequence came from an adult in good health.

This chain's CDR3 is CASSLAGVVYEQYF. In DNA form, the CDR3 reads TGTGCCAGCAGCTTAGCGGGGGTTGTATACGAGCAGTACTTC. The chain carries TRBV7-9 and TRBJ2-7, with D perhaps assigned TRBD1 or TRBD2 (5 bases each). Deletions cut 0 bases from V and 4 bases from J, with 10 bases between. CDR3 length: 14 amino acids. The V gene's germline CDR1 is SEHNR and CDR2 FQNEAQ (reference sequence).